The clone carrying this T cell receptor (beta chain) was observed many times. This record belongs to a study of T cell repertoires in cytomegalovirus infection. One entry per CDR3 protein, called by TCRdb with MiXCR from the reads. The sample records 300,000 to 400,000 distinct CDR3 sequences, around a sixth being singletons. What was sequenced was PBMCs. This clonotype originated in a human donor in good health (CMV status not recorded). Some clones in this sample may be carry-over from other donors' samples.

The CDR3 nucleotides read TGTGCCAGCAGGTACACAGTGAACACTGAAGCTTTCTTT. Its protein product is CASRYTVNTEAFF. This sequence joins TRBV6-1 and TRBJ1-1; D remains ambiguous. Germline V gene sequence: CDR1 MNHNS, CDR2 SASEGT. The CDR3 loop spans 13 amino acids. Trimming took 6 bases from V and 0 from J, leaving 8 bases between them.